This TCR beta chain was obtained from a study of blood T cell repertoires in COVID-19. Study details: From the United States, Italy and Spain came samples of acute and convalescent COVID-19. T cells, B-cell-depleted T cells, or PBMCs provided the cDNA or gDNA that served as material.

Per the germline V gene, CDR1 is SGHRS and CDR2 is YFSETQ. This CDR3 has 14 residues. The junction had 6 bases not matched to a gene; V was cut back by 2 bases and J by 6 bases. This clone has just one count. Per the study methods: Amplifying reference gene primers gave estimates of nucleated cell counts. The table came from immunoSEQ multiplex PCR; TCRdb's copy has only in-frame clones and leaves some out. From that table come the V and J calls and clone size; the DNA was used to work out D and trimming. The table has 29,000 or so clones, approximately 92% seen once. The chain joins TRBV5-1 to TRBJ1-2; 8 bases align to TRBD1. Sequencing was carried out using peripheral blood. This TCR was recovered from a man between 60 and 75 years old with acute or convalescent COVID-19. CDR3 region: CASSFGQGVHGYTF. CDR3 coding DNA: TGCGCCAGCAGCTTTGGACAGGGAGTACATGGCTACACCTTC.